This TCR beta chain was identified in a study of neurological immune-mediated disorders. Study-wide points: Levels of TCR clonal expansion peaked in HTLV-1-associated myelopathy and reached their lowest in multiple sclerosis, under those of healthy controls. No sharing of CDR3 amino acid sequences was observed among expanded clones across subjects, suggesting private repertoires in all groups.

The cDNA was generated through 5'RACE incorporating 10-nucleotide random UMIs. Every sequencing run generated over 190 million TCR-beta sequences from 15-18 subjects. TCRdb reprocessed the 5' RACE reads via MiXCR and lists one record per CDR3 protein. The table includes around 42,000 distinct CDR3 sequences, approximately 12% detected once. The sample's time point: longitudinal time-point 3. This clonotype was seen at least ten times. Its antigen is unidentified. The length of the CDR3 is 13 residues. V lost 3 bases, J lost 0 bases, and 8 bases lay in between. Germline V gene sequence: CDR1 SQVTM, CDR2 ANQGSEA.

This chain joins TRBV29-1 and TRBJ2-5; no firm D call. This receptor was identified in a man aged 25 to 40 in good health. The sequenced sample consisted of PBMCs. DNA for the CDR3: TGCAGCGTTGAGTGGGGTAACCAAGAGACCCAGTACTTC. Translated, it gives CSVEWGNQETQYF.